Here is one T cell receptor (beta chain) with its context. Its antigen is still unknown. The entry originates in a study of beta chain features in type 1 diabetes. Study observations and caveats: In every one of the four CD4+ subsets, TCRB CDR3s were moderately but significantly shorter in Type 1 diabetes patients.

Trimming took 4 bases from V and 7 from J, leaving 14 bases between them. This CDR3 has 14 amino acids. CDR1 is SNHLY and CDR2 is FYNNEI in the germline V gene. Isolated RNA was reverse transcribed in full, so expressed TCRB transcripts were sequenced. Data came from immunoSEQ multiplex PCR; TCRdb stores just in-frame clones and leaves some out. This table holds 600,000 to 750,000 clones, roughly 12% found once. Sequencing was done on a sample of naive CD4+ T cells from blood. The sequence came from a man in his thirties or forties with type 1 diabetes. The V and J genes are TRBV2 and TRBJ1-5; weak D call: TRBD1 (5 bases). For the CDR3, the DNA is TGTGCCAGCAGTGGGGGCCTCACCCTCCAGCCCCAGCATTTT. Encoded protein: CASSGGLTLQPQHF.